This T cell receptor beta chain was sequenced in a study of control samples from healthy donors and cancer patients. Clones were read by immunoSEQ multiplex PCR, and TCRdb kept only the in-frame ones, dropping some. The sample holds tens of thousands of clones; nearly 90% are singletons and the top ten take 5% to 7%. V was pared by 0 bases and J by 8 bases, with 11 bases between. CDR3 size: 13 residues. CDR1 is SGHDT and CDR2 is YYEEEE in the germline V gene. The sequencing sample was made of blood. V usage is TRBV5-6 and J usage is TRBJ1-2, with D uncertain. The receptor was isolated from a woman between 45 and 60 years old in good health. CDR3 coding DNA: TGTGCCAGCAGCTTGGGGATTGTAGGGGGCTACACCTTC. As protein: CASSLGIVGGYTF.